This TCR beta chain was documented in a study of blood T cell repertoires in COVID-19 (TCRdb year 2020). About the investigation overall: Samples from collaborators originated in the United States, Italy and Spain and spanned both the acute and convalescent phases of COVID-19. HLA class I and class II types, where available, came from metadata supplied by the sample provider rather than from assay-based typing. Sample metadata almost always included a de-identified subject ID, COVID-19 status, age in years and sex. The repertoires were released in a freely available public database intended as a resource for research on the immune response to SARS-CoV-2. Samples were obtained from the ongoing ImmuneRACE study (first 160 participants) and from approximately 1,200 subjects provided by 6 global collaborators. The dataset comprised deeply sampled blood TCRbeta repertoires from subjects exposed to, actively infected with, or recovered from COVID-19. The prospective study material was composed of cDNA or gDNA derived from T cells, B-cell-depleted T cells, or PBMCs. What the study reported, not specific to this receptor: The amount of clinical and demographic metadata varied by source and participant and was provided uncurated.

The germline V gene (reference sequence) supplies CDR1 LNHDA and CDR2 SQIVND. CDR3 length: 14 amino acids, cysteine to phenylalanine. Only the CDR3 DNA stays, 42 bases, in frame from base 1. The trim is 8 bases for V and 0 bases for J, with a gap of 11 bases between the germline ends. The immunoSEQ Assay, a bias-controlled multiplex PCR, was used to amplify TCRbeta CDR3 regions from genomic DNA. The study's processing was this. Within the assay, amplification of reference gene primers was used to estimate how many nucleated cells each sample contained. Sequence reads were collapsed and filtered to measure the absolute abundance of every unique TCRbeta CDR3 rearrangement. For each sample, productive Simpson clonality was calculated by taking the square root of Simpson's diversity index across productive rearrangements. TCRdb limited this immuneACCESS table to in-frame rearrangements with V and J called. A share of clones is missing; checked studies link under half to unresolved V genes, and the rest is unexplained. V, J and clone size derive from that table, while D and trimming were established from the DNA sequence. In all, the sample holds about 57,000 clones, and roughly 82% of those were seen once. About 20% of the sample rests with the top ten.

As regards this clone: Its antigen is not yet known. No qualities accompany the bases; no much larger clone lies one base away.

The collaborating institutions used their own protocols to collect whole blood in K2EDTA tubes. Collaborator samples were shipped for TCRbeta analysis as frozen whole blood, isolated PBMCs, or DNA extracted from either sample type. This chain joins TRBV19 to TRBJ1-3; no D gene call is confident. The source is a woman aged 55-70 years with acute or convalescent COVID-19. Source material: peripheral blood. The CDR3 amino acid sequence is: CASWGVRSGNTIYF. The bases read TGTGCCAGTTGGGGAGTCCGCTCTGGAAACACCATATATTTT.